Listed below are T cell receptor beta chains from one sample, sequenced in a study of preoperative IRX-2 immunotherapy in early breast cancer. Assay used: immunoSEQ multiplex PCR; TCRdb lists only in-frame clones, some missing. Of some 32,000 clones in the sample, 83% are singletons; the top ten hold roughly 2.6%. Material: lymph node tissue, obtained from a patient treated with IRX-2 immunotherapy. These receptors were collected from a human donor with breast cancer. Both conserved end residues are part of each CDR3. The order of the fields is D gene, J gene, V gene, clone size, CDR3 protein, CDR3 DNA. The D gene is left open where the match is weak. The size entry is marked missing in some rows and otherwise reads once, few, many or a size class.

.	TRBJ1-2	TRBV30	.	CAWGTGFGGYTF	TGTGCCTGGGGTACAGGGTTCGGCGGCTACACCTTC
TRBD1	TRBJ1-1	TRBV6-8	.	CASSYDRAMNTEAFF	TGTGCCAGCAGTTATGACAGGGCAATGAACACTGAAGCTTTCTTT
TRBD1	TRBJ2-7	TRBV25-1	.	CASRDRVTYEQYF	TGTGCCAGCCGGGACAGGGTCACCTACGAGCAGTACTTC
.	TRBJ2-7	TRBV10-1	.	CASSMSYEQYF	TGCGCCAGCAGTATGTCCTACGAGCAGTACTTC
.	TRBJ2-5	TRBV5-1	.	CASSLAPGLETQYF	TGCGCCAGCAGCTTGGCCCCGGGCCTGGAGACCCAGTACTTC
.	TRBJ2-3	TRBV23-1	.	CASSQGGGGPNTQYF	TGCGCCAGCAGCCAAGGAGGGGGAGGCCCAAATACGCAGTATTTT
.	TRBJ2-1	TRBV23-1	.	CASSLQALGYNEQFF	TGCGCCAGCAGTCTACAGGCGTTGGGGTACAATGAGCAGTTCTTC
.	TRBJ1-3	TRBV23-1	.	CASSHVTEESSGNTIYF	TGCGCCAGCAGTCACGTGACAGAGGAAAGCTCTGGAAACACCATATATTTT
.	TRBJ1-5	TRBV30	.	CGMSAGIYQPQHF	TGTGGCATGAGTGCGGGTATCTATCAGCCCCAGCATTTT
.	TRBJ2-3	TRBV12-5	.	CASGLERGAGWTDTQYF	TGTGCTAGTGGTTTGGAACGGGGTGCAGGGTGGACAGATACGCAGTATTTT
TRBD2	TRBJ2-1	TRBV5-1	.	CASSLETSGHLYNEQFF	TGCGCCAGCAGCTTGGAGACTAGCGGGCATTTATACAATGAGCAGTTCTTC
TRBD2	TRBJ2-5	TRBV30	.	CAWSLASGGGIGETQYF	TGTGCCTGGAGTTTGGCTAGCGGGGGAGGAATTGGAGAGACCCAGTACTTC
.	TRBJ2-5	TRBV1	.	CASSQDSRETQYF	TGCGCCAGCAGCCAAGATAGCCGAGAGACCCAGTACTTC
TRBD1	TRBJ1-1	TRBV7-1	.	CASSYIQGSTEAFF	TGTGCCAGCAGCTACATACAGGGGAGCACTGAAGCTTTCTTT
.	TRBJ1-1	TRBV11-3	.	CASSLEGANTEAFF	TGTGCCAGCAGCTTAGAAGGGGCGAACACTGAAGCTTTCTTT
TRBD1	TRBJ1-1	TRBV28	.	CASSLPKTGANTEAFF	TGTGCCAGCAGCTTACCCAAGACAGGGGCGAACACTGAAGCTTTCTTT
.	TRBJ1-2	TRBV28	.	CASSLWQNYNYGYTF	TGTGCCAGCAGTTTATGGCAGAATTATAACTATGGCTACACCTTC
.	TRBJ2-5	TRBV6-8	.	CASSRLGAETQYF	TGTGCCAGCAGTCGCTTAGGCGCAGAGACCCAGTACTTC
.	TRBJ2-7	TRBV1	.	CASSPSLSRGPYEQYF	TGCGCCAGCAGCCCATCCTTGTCCCGTGGGCCGTACGAGCAGTACTTC
.	TRBJ1-1	TRBV29-1	.	CAMGLNTEAFF	TGCGCCATGGGGCTGAACACTGAAGCTTTCTTT
.	TRBJ2-1	TRBV6-8	.	CASSPGSAWSQQFF	TGTGCCAGCAGTCCTGGGTCGGCCTGGTCTCAGCAGTTCTTC
TRBD2	TRBJ2-7	TRBV6-8	once	CASSGLRFLAVYEQYF	TGTGCCAGCAGTGGACTTCGGTTTCTAGCGGTCTACGAGCAGTACTTC
TRBD2	TRBJ2-5	TRBV15	.	CATSGPGGQETQYF	TGTGCCACCAGCGGCCCGGGGGGACAAGAGACCCAGTACTTC
.	TRBJ2-1	TRBV28	.	CASSLGTYNEQFF	TGTGCCAGCAGTCTGGGAACCTACAATGAGCAGTTCTTC
.	TRBJ1-5	TRBV28	.	CASSGSGMGQPQHF	TGTGCCAGCTCAGGGAGTGGGATGGGTCAGCCCCAGCATTTT
TRBD1	TRBJ2-4	TRBV19	.	CASSISPAGQGNIQYF	TGTGCCAGTAGTATAAGCCCAGCCGGACAGGGAAACATTCAGTACTTC
.	TRBJ2-7	TRBV19	.	CASSIVRRAAWEQYF	TGTGCCAGTAGTATAGTTCGCAGGGCCGCGTGGGAGCAGTACTTC
TRBD2	TRBJ2-5	TRBV6-8	.	CASSYSRTSGGAWKTQYF	TGTGCCAGCAGTTACTCCCGGACTAGCGGGGGGGCTTGGAAGACCCAGTACTTC
.	TRBJ2-1	TRBV11-3	.	CASSWSEAPYNEQFF	TGTGCCAGCAGCTGGAGTGAAGCCCCCTACAATGAGCAGTTCTTC
.	TRBJ1-4	TRBV7-6	.	CASSAGRVNEKLFF	TGTGCCAGCAGCGCAGGACGGGTTAATGAAAAACTGTTTTTT
.	TRBJ1-2	TRBV14	.	CASSSLWQITF	TGTGCCAGCAGCTCCCTTTGGCAGATCACCTTC
.	TRBJ1-2	TRBV16	.	CASSLGVLDYGYTF	TGTGCCAGCAGCCTCGGCGTTTTAGACTATGGCTACACCTTC
.	TRBJ2-7	TRBV6-8	.	CASSYSQGVEYF	TGTGCCAGCAGTTACTCACAGGGCGTTGAGTACTTC
.	TRBJ2-1	TRBV28	.	CASSQVLRPTFHEQFF	TGTGCCAGCAGTCAAGTCCTTAGACCGACGTTCCATGAGCAGTTCTTC
.	TRBJ2-5	TRBV28	.	CASTVGTHQETQYF	TGTGCCAGCACAGTAGGGACACATCAAGAGACCCAGTACTTC
.	TRBJ1-2	TRBV19	.	CASSRDPIVDGYTF	TGTGCCAGTAGTCGGGACCCCATTGTTGATGGCTACACCTTC
.	TRBJ2-1	TRBV18	.	CASSPPVYGGYNEQFF	TGTGCCAGCTCACCACCGGTCTATGGAGGGTACAATGAGCAGTTCTTC
.	TRBJ1-2	TRBV19	.	CASSLSGVIGGYTF	TGTGCCAGTAGCCTCAGCGGGGTGATTGGTGGCTACACCTTC
.	TRBJ1-3	TRBV5-1	.	CASSLTGSGNTIYF	TGCGCCAGCAGCTTGACAGGGAGTGGAAACACCATATATTTT
TRBD1	TRBJ2-2	TRBV19	.	CASSIRTGPLELFF	TGTGCCAGTAGTATTCGGACAGGGCCGTTGGAGCTGTTTTTT
.	TRBJ1-4	TRBV5-1	.	CASSFFGGLREKLFF	TGCGCCAGCAGCTTTTTTGGTGGCCTTAGGGAAAAACTGTTTTTT
.	TRBJ1-2	TRBV7-6	.	CASSGDRAANYGYTF	TGTGCCAGCAGCGGCGACAGAGCCGCTAACTATGGCTACACCTTC
.	TRBJ1-1	TRBV6-8	.	CAIKTFPTASEAFF	TGTGCCATAAAGACGTTTCCAACCGCATCTGAAGCTTTCTTT
.	TRBJ2-7	TRBV18	.	CASSPNQDEQYF	TGTGCCAGCTCGCCCAACCAGGATGAGCAGTACTTC
TRBD1	TRBJ2-7	TRBV28	.	CASSPRTGGVEQYF	TGTGCCAGCAGTCCTCGGACAGGGGGAGTCGAGCAGTACTTC
.	TRBJ2-7	TRBV19	once	CASRQEPNEQYF	TGTGCCAGTAGGCAGGAACCCAACGAGCAGTACTTC